Sequencing of this T cell receptor (beta chain) was carried out in a study of a mutant IDH1 vaccine in newly diagnosed glioma. As for the study in general: The study started vaccination 4-6 weeks after radiotherapy alone, or with temozolomide cycles. Study-level findings and limits: Induction of immune responses by the vaccine occurred in roughly 93% of patients.

This clone was counted once. As yet, its antigen is unknown. The same CDR3 arises from other DNA sequences in this sample as well. V was clipped by 4 bases and J by 0 bases, with 7 bases between them. The CDR3 spans 13 residues. Germline lookup yields CDR1 SQVTM and CDR2 ANQGSEA. The method was immunoSEQ multiplex PCR; TCRdb's version includes in-frame clones alone and lacks a portion of them. Counted here are around 94,000 clones, roughly 86% occurring once; the ten biggest clones make up around 0.77%. Noted time point: week 47, end of study. Each vaccine dose was 300 ug of mutant IDH1 20-mer peptide, with topical imiquimod. Patients, over weeks 1, 3, 5, 7, 11, 15, 19 and 23, received a total of eight vaccinations. The donors' diagnosis was new WHO grade 3 or 4 astrocytoma that was IDH1-mutant and ATRX-lost.

The receptor was isolated from a woman aged 45-65 years with glioma. V usage is TRBV29-1 and J usage is TRBJ1-3; D is unclear. This specimen consisted of PBMCs, obtained from a glioma patient whose treatment included an IDH1 peptide vaccine. The CDR3 spells CSVGQSSGNTIYF. The CDR3 coding sequence is TGCAGCGTTGGGCAGTCCTCTGGAAACACCATATATTTT. The full variable domain, completed using reference TRBV29-1 and TRBJ1-3, is SAVISQKPSRDICQRGTSLTIQCQVDSQVTMMFWYRQQPGQSLTLIATANQGSEATYESGFVIDKFPISRPNLTFSTLTVSNMSPEDSSIYLCSVGQSSGNTIYFGEGSWLTVV.